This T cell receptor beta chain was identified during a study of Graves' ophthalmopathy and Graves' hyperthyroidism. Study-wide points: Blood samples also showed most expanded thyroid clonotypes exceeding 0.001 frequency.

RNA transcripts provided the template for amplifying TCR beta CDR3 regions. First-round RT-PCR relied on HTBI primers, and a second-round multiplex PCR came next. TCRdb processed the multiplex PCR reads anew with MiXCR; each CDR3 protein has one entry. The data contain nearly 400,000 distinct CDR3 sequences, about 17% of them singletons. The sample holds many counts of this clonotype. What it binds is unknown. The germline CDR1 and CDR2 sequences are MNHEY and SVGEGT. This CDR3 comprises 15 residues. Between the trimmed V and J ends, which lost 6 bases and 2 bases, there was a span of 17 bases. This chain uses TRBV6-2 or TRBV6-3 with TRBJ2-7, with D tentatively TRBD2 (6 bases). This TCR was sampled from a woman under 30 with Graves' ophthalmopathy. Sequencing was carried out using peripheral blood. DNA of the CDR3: TGTGCCAGCAGGAAAACCGGGACTGGGACCTACGAGCAGTACTTC. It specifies CASRKTGTGTYEQYF.